The table lists the clone carrying this TCR beta chain with many counts. Using its own MiXCR run on the RT-PCR reads, TCRdb lists one record per CDR3 protein. The sample has a few hundred thousand distinct CDR3 sequences, around 7.7% seen once. The record originates from a study of response to subunit inactivated influenza vaccine. The clonotype comes from a man between 50 and 70 years old who received an inactivated influenza vaccine. The sample here was PBMCs from blood, taken 23 to 25 months after vaccination.

DNA of the CDR3: TGTGCCAGCAGTTTGACCTACCAAGAGACCCAGTACTTC. Its translation is CASSLTYQETQYF. J is TRBJ2-5 and V is TRBV27; D is ambiguous. Germline V gene sequence: CDR1 MNHEY, CDR2 SMNVEV (reference sequence). V was trimmed by 3 bases and J by 0 bases, leaving 5 bases between them. This CDR3 is built from 13 residues.